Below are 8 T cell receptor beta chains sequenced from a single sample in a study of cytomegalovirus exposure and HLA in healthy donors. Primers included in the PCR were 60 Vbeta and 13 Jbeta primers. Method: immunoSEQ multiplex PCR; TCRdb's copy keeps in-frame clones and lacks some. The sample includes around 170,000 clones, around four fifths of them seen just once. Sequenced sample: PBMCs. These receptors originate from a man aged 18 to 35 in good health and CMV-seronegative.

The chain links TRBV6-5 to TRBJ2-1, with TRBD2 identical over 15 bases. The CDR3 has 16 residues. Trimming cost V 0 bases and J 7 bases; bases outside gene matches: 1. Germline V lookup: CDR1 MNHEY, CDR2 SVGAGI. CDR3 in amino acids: CASSYSGTSGRNEQFF. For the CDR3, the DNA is TGTGCCAGCAGTTACTCGGGGACTAGCGGGAGGAATGAGCAGTTCTTC.

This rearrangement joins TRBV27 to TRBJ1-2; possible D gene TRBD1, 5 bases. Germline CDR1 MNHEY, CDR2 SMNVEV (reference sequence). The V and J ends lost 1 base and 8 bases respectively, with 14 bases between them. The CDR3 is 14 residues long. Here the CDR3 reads CASSLYGGVRGYTF. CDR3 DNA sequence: TGTGCCAGCAGTTTATATGGGGGGGTGAGAGGCTACACCTTC.

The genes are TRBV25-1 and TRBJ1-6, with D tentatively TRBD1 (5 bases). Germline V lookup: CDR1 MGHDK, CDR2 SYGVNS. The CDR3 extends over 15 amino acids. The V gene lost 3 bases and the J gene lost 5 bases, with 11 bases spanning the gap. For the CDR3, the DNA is TGTGCCAGCAGTGAGGCCTGGGGGGATAATTCACCCCTCCACTTT. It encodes CASSEAWGDNSPLHF.

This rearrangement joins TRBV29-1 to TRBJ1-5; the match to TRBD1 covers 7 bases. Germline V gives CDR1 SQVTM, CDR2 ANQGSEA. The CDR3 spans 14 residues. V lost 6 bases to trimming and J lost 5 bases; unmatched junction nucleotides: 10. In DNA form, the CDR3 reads TGCAGCGTGACAACAGGGGACTTATATCAGCCCCAGCATTTT. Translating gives CSVTTGDLYQPQHF.

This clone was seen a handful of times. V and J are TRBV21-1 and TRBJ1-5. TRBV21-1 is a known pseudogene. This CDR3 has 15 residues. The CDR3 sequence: CASRPLLGDNQPQHF. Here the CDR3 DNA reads TGTGCCAGCAGGCCCCTCCTCGGAGACAATCAGCCCCAGCATTTT.

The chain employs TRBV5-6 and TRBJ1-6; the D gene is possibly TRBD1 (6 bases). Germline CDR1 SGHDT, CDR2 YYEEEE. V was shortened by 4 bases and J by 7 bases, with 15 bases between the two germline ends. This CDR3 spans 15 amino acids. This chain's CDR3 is CASSPQGWGNSPLHF. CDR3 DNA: TGTGCCAGCAGCCCCCAGGGGTGGGGGAATTCACCCCTCCACTTT. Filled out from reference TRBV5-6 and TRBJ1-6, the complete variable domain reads DAGVTQSPTHLIKTRGQQVTLRCSPKSGHDTVSWYQQALGQGPQFIFQYYEEEERQRGNFPDRFSGHQFPNYSSELNVNALLLGDSALYLCASSPQGWGNSPLHFGNGTRLTVT.

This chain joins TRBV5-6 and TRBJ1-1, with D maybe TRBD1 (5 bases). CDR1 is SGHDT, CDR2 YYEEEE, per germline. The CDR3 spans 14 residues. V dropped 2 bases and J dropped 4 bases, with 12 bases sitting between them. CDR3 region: CASSFRQLPTEAFF. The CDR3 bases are TGTGCCAGCAGCTTTAGACAGTTACCCACTGAAGCTTTCTTT.

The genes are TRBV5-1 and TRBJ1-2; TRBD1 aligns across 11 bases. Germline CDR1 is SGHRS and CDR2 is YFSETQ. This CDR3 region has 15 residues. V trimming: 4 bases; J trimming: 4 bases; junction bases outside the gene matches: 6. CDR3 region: CASSPGDRGIYGYTF. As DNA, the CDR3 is TGCGCCAGCAGCCCGGGGGACAGGGGGATCTATGGCTACACCTTC.